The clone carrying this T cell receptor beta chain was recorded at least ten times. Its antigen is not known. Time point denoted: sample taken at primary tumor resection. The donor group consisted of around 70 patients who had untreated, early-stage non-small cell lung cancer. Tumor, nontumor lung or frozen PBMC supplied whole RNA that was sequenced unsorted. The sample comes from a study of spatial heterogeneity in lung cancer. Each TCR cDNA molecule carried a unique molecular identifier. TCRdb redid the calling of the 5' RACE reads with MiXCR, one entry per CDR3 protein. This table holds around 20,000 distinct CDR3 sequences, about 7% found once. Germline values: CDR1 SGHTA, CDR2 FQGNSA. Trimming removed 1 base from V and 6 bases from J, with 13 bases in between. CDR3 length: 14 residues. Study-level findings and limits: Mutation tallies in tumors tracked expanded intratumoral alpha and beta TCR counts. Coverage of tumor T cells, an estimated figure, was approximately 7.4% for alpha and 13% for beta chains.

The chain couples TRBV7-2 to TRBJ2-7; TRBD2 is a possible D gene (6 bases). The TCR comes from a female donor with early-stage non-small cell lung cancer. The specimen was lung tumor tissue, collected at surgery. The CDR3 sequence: CASSLVPGVGEQYF. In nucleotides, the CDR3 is TGTGCCAGCAGCTTAGTCCCGGGGGTGGGCGAGCAGTACTTC.